Listed below are T cell receptor beta chains from one sample, sequenced in a study of technical replicates of blood from a handful of donors. This table comes from immunoSEQ multiplex PCR, and its TCRdb copy is limited to in-frame clones, with some not included. The sample includes under 95,000 clones, around 96% of them seen just once. Sequenced input: T cells isolated from PBMCs. The source is a human donor in good health. Each CDR3 is given without its conserved first and last residue.

V	J	CDR3
TRBV30	TRBJ1-3	AWSRSGQGATGNTIY
TRBV6-5	TRBJ2-1	ASSQAGVGYNEQF
TRBV7-9	TRBJ1-3	ASSITGTDTIY
TRBV5-4	TRBJ2-7	ASSGSGQGAAWGYEQY
TRBV5-4	TRBJ2-1	ASREAGTDYNEQF
TRBV5-1	TRBJ2-4	ASSREAGENIQY
TRBV5-1	TRBJ1-6	ASSLASRSYNSPLH
TRBV5-6	TRBJ2-7	ASSYFLVGTGVEQY
TRBV4-1	TRBJ2-4	ASSQGLSSGIAKNIQY
TRBV7-9	TRBJ2-2	ASSLFTTGNTGELF
TRBV10-3	TRBJ2-5	AISRLAGQETQY
TRBV6-5	TRBJ1-5	ATRSVPNQPQH
TRBV14	TRBJ2-2	ASSQLISTGELF
TRBV11-3	TRBJ1-1	ASSRGRGTEAF
TRBV11-2	TRBJ1-4	ASRADRGLANEKLF
TRBV7-2	TRBJ2-1	ASSSNPASGGGYNEQF
TRBV11-3	TRBJ2-1	ASSFLAGARGHNEQF
TRBV27	TRBJ1-4	ASSVNRDRGGEKLF
TRBV6-6	TRBJ2-7	ASRTSGRISEQY
TRBV28	TRBJ2-1	ASSLRLNEQF
TRBV9	TRBJ1-2	ASSPQGQLYGYT
TRBV14	TRBJ2-2	ASSSDPGGTGELF
TRBV6-5	TRBJ1-1	ASSYTAMNTEAF
TRBV5-1	TRBJ2-5	ASSWRGDRDGETQY
TRBV4-2	TRBJ2-7	ASSPLGLAGGHYEQY
TRBV5-3	TRBJ2-7	ARSPPGQGNEQY
TRBV28	TRBJ2-1	ASSFRVIGGPPYNEQF
TRBV5-1	TRBJ2-5	ASSLAPGQQETQY